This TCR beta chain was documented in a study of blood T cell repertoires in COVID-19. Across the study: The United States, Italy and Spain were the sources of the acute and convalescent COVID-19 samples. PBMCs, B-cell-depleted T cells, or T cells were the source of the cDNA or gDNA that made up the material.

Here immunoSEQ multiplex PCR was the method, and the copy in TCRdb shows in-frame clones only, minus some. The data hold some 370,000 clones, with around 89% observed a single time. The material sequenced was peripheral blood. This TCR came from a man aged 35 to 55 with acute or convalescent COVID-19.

The CDR3 loop reads CAWSGTGTVNYGYTF. Written as DNA, the CDR3 is TGTGCCTGGAGTGGAACCGGGACAGTTAACTATGGCTACACCTTC. This sequence joins TRBV30 and TRBJ1-2; 7 nucleotides match TRBD1. V trimming: 1 base; J trimming: 1 base; junction bases outside the gene matches: 6. The CDR3 sequence is 15 residues long. Germline CDR1 is GTSNPN and CDR2 is SVGIG (reference sequence).